These T cell receptor beta chains were read from a single sample in a study of cytomegalovirus exposure and HLA in healthy donors. TCRdb keeps only in-frame clones here, not all; method: immunoSEQ multiplex PCR. The repertoire holds roughly 120,000 clones, with 15% as singletons. Sequences were obtained from PBMCs. The receptor source for this set is a woman in her late teens or twenties in good health and CMV-seronegative. Both conserved end residues are part of each CDR3. A D gene is named only where the DNA matches it firmly. Clone size is stated in some rows and not others, as once, few, many or a class when expanded.

>TRBJ1-3|-|few|TRBV5-6|12
TGTGCCAGCAGCCGCAGGGTGGACACCATATATTTT
CASSRRVDTIYF
>TRBJ2-3|-|-|TRBV6-5|15
TGTGCCAGCAGCTACGGGAGCCTGAGCACAGATACGCAGTATTTT
CASSYGSLSTDTQYF
>TRBJ2-7|-|few|TRBV9|15
TGTGCCAGCAGCGTAGGATTAGCGCCATTGCGGGAGCAGTACTTC
CASSVGLAPLREQYF
>TRBJ2-7|TRBD1|-|TRBV27|15
TGTGCCAGCACCATTTATGGGGACAGGGGCCACGAGCAGTACTTC
CASTIYGDRGHEQYF
>TRBJ2-2|-|few|TRBV30|14
TGTGCCTGGAGTGAGCCAGGGGCAGCCGGGGAGCTGTTTTTT
CAWSEPGAAGELFF
>TRBJ1-2|TRBD1|-|TRBV7-9|12
TGTGCCAGCAGCTTCAGGGGGAATGGCTACACCTTC
CASSFRGNGYTF
>TRBJ1-2|-|few|TRBV6-6|15
TGTGCCAGCAGCCTACAGGAGAACCTTTTCTATGGCTACACCTTC
CASSLQENLFYGYTF
>TRBJ1-5|-|few|TRBV9|14
TGTGCCAGCGGGAAGGAGGGCGGCAATCAGCCCCAGCATTTT
CASGKEGGNQPQHF
>TRBJ2-1|-|-|TRBV30|15
TGTGCCTGGAGGAGGCGGGGACCGTCCTACAATGAGCAGTTCTTC
CAWRRRGPSYNEQFF
>TRBJ1-6|TRBD1|-|TRBV6-6|16
TGTGCCAGCAGACGAGGACAGGGGTCGTTGGATTCACCCCTCCACTTT
CASRRGQGSLDSPLHF
>TRBJ1-5|-|-|TRBV15|16
TGTGCCACCAGCAGACCCCGTACAGGAGGGAATCAGCCCCAGCATTTT
CATSRPRTGGNQPQHF
>TRBJ2-6|-|few|TRBV28|13
TGTGCCAGCAGTCCGTCTGGGGCCAACGTCCTGACTTTC
CASSPSGANVLTF
>TRBJ1-4|-|few|TRBV5-1|15
TGCGCCAGCAGCTTGGCCGGGGGTCCGGGGGAAAAACTGTTTTTT
CASSLAGGPGEKLFF
>TRBJ1-5|-|-|TRBV13|13
TGTGCCAGCAGCTTAGGCAGGTCCCAGCCCCAGCATTTT
CASSLGRSQPQHF
>TRBJ2-7|-|few|TRBV4-3|15
TGCGCCAGCAGCCAAGATCGATCCAGGGCTAACGAGCAGTACTTC
CASSQDRSRANEQYF
>TRBJ2-7|-|few|TRBV5-4|13
TGTGCCAGCAGCTTGGAACTCCAAGACGAGCAGTACTTC
CASSLELQDEQYF
>TRBJ2-3|TRBD2|few|TRBV9|16
TGTGCCAGCAGCTTGGGGACTAGCGGTAGCACAGATACGCAGTATTTT
CASSLGTSGSTDTQYF
>TRBJ1-1|-|few|TRBV30|12
TGTGCCTGTTGCGGCGGTCTCCTGGTGGCTTTCTTT
CACCGGLLVAFF
>TRBJ2-2|TRBD1|-|TRBV6-4|15
TGTGCCAGCAGTGAAGGACAGGGAAACACCGGGGAGCTGTTTTTT
CASSEGQGNTGELFF
>TRBJ1-4|TRBD1|few|TRBV15|16
TGTGCCACCAGCAGCGAAGGGACAGCCACAAATGAAAAACTGTTTTTT
CATSSEGTATNEKLFF
>TRBJ2-7|-|-|TRBV5-1|12
TGCGCCAGCAGCTATGACAGCTACGAGCAGTACTTC
CASSYDSYEQYF
>TRBJ1-2|-|few|TRBV6-5|14
TGTGCCAGCAGTTTGCGGCAGGGTATAGGTGGCTACACCTTC
CASSLRQGIGGYTF
>TRBJ2-4|-|few|TRBV6-1|13
TGTGCCAGCAGTGAAATACAGAAAAACATTCAGTACTTC
CASSEIQKNIQYF
>TRBJ1-5|TRBD1|-|TRBV6-1|16
TGTGCCAGCAGTGGACAGGGGGCGGTTGGCAATCAGCCCCAGCATTTT
CASSGQGAVGNQPQHF
>TRBJ2-1|-|-|TRBV5-6|14
TGTGCCAGCAGCTTGACCGGCTCCTACAATGAGCAGTTCTTC
CASSLTGSYNEQFF
>TRBJ2-2|TRBD1|few|TRBV19|15
TGTGCCAGTAGACGGGACAGGGCGAACACCGGGGAGCTGTTTTTT
CASRRDRANTGELFF
>TRBJ2-2|-|-|TRBV30|15
TGTGCCTGGAGTGTACCCAGTCCTAACACCGGGGAGCTGTTTTTT
CAWSVPSPNTGELFF
>TRBJ1-1|TRBD1|-|TRBV25-1|17
TGTGCCAGCAGTGACCCCCTCGGACAGGGATTGAACACTGAAGCTTTCTTT
CASSDPLGQGLNTEAFF
>TRBJ1-2|TRBD1|few|TRBV5-1|12
TGCGCCAGCAGGACAGGGCCCTATGGCTACACCTTC
CASRTGPYGYTF
>TRBJ1-2|TRBD1|-|TRBV28|14
TGTGCCAGCAGCTTGGACAGGGGAAACTATGGCTACACCTTC
CASSLDRGNYGYTF
>TRBJ1-2|-|-|TRBV2|12
TGTGCCAGCACCCAGTTCGGGGATGGCTACACCTTC
CASTQFGDGYTF
>TRBJ2-5|TRBD1|-|TRBV5-1|18
TGCGCCAGCAGCTTGGAGCGTAACAGGGGGCGGTTTCAAGAGACCCAGTACTTC
CASSLERNRGRFQETQYF
>TRBJ2-2|TRBD2|few|TRBV19|14
TGTGCCAGTACCACTAGCGGGGGGGCCGGGGAGCTGTTTTTT
CASTTSGGAGELFF
>TRBJ1-6|TRBD1|-|TRBV7-3|15
TGTGCCAGCAGCCCATCTTCAGGGGGCGTATCACCCCTCCACTTT
CASSPSSGGVSPLHF
>TRBJ2-7|-|-|TRBV2|14
TGTGCCAGCAGTGAAGTAAGGACAGCTTACGAGCAGTACTTC
CASSEVRTAYEQYF
>TRBJ1-5|-|-|TRBV2|12
TGTGCCACCAGGGACAAAAATCAGCCCCAGCATTTT
CATRDKNQPQHF
>TRBJ1-2|TRBD1|-|TRBV27|16
TGTGCCAGCAGTATAACTCACAGGGGTTTTAACTATGGCTACACCTTC
CASSITHRGFNYGYTF
>TRBJ1-5|-|-|TRBV19|17
TGTGCCAGTAGTACCATCGACACCGGGATTAGCAATCAGCCCCAGCATTTT
CASSTIDTGISNQPQHF
>TRBJ2-7|TRBD2|few|TRBV10-2|14
TGCGCCAGCAGGCTAGCGGGAGGGCTGGTCGAGCAGTACTTC
CASRLAGGLVEQYF
>TRBJ2-1|TRBD2|once|TRBV9|15
TGTGCCAGCAGCGTAGTAAGCGGGGGGGCTTATGAGCAGTTCTTC
CASSVVSGGAYEQFF
>TRBJ2-7|-|few|TRBV28|14
TGTGCCAGCAGGAGGGGACTGCTGACCTACGAGCAGTACTTC
CASRRGLLTYEQYF
>TRBJ1-1|-|few|TRBV18|13
TGTGCCAGCTTATCAGGGGTTCGGACTGAAGCTTTCTTT
CASLSGVRTEAFF
>TRBJ2-5|-|few|TRBV19|12
TGTGCCACCTCGGAGGGGCCAGAGACCCAGTACTTC
CATSEGPETQYF
>TRBJ1-2|-|-|TRBV11-2|13
TGTGCCAGCAGCCCACGGGCGTCGGGGGGCTACACCTTC
CASSPRASGGYTF
>TRBJ1-1|TRBD1|few|TRBV28|15
TGTGCCAGCAGTCGACAGGGGGCGACCGGGGCTGAAGCTTTCTTT
CASSRQGATGAEAFF
>TRBJ1-1|-|few|TRBV5-1|13
TGCGCCAGCAGCTTCCGGGTTGGATCGCTTGCTTTCTTT
CASSFRVGSLAFF
>TRBJ2-2|-|-|TRBV5-1|14
TGCGCCAGCAGCTGGGGGACTTACACCGGGGAGCTGTTTTTT
CASSWGTYTGELFF
>TRBJ2-4|TRBD2|-|TRBV18|15
TGTGCCAGCTCACCGGGACTAGCGGCCAAAAACATTCAGTACTTC
CASSPGLAAKNIQYF
>TRBJ1-1|TRBD1|few|TRBV29-1|11
TGCAGCGTCGGACAGGGACCTGAAGCTTTCTTT
CSVGQGPEAFF
>TRBJ2-7|TRBD1|-|TRBV9|15
TGTGCCAGCAGCCCCCGGACAGGAGCTTCCTACGAGCAGTACTTC
CASSPRTGASYEQYF
>TRBJ1-2|-|-|TRBV5-1|13
TGCGCCAGCAGCGTCGGACAGAACTATGGCTACACCTTC
CASSVGQNYGYTF
>TRBJ1-4|-|-|TRBV5-1|15
TGCGCCAGCAGCTTGGGTCCTACAACTAATGAAAAACTGTTTTTT
CASSLGPTTNEKLFF